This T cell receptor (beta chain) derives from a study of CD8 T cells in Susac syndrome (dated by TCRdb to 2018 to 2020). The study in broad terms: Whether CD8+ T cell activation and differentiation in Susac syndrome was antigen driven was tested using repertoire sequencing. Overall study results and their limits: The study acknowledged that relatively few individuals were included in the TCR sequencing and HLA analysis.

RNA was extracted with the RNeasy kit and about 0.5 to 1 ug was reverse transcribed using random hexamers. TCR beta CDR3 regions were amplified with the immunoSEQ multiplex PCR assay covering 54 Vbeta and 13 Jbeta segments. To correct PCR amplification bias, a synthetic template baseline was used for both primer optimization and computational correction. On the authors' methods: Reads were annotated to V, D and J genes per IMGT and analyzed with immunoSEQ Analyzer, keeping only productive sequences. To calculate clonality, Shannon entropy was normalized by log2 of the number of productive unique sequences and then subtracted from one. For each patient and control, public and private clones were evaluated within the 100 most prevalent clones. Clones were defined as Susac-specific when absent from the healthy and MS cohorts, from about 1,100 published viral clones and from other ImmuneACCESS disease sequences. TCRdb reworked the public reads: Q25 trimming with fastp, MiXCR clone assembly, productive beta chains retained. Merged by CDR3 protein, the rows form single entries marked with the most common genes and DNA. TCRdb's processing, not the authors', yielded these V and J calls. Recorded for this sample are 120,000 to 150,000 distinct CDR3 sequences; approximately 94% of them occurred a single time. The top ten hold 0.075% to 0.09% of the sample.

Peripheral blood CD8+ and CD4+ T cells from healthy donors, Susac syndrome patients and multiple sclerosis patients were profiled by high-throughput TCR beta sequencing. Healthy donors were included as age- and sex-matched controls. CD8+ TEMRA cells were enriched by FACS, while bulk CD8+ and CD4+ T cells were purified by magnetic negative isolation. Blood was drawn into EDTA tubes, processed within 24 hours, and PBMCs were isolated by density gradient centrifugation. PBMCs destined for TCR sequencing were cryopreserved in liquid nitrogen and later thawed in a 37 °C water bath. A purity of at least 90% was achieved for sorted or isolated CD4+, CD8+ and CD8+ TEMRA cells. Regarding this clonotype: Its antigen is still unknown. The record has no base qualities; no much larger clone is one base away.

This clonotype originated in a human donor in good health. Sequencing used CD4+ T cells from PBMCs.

The CDR3 protein: CASSQDRPQWISGNTIYF. The nucleotide sequence reads TGCGCCAGCAGCCAAGATCGCCCCCAGTGGATCTCTGGAAACACCATATATTTT. In this chain, TRBV4-1 is recombined with TRBJ1-3; no D gene call is confident. CDR1 is given as MGHRA and CDR2 as YSYEKL, both from the germline V gene. Cut back by 0 bases and 0 bases, the V and J ends lie 15 bases apart. From the cysteine up to the phenylalanine, the CDR3 has a length of 18 residues. Here the CDR3 DNA is all that survives: 54 bases in frame from base 1.